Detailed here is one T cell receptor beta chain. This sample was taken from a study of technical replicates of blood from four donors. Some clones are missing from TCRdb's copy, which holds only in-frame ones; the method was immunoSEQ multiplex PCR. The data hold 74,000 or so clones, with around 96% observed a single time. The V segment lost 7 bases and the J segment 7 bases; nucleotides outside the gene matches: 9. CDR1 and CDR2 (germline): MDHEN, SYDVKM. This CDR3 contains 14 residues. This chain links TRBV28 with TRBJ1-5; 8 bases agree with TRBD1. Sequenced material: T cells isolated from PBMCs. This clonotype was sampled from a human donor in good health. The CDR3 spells CASIRQGLGQPQHF. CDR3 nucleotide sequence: TGTGCCAGCATAAGACAGGGGCTGGGGCAGCCCCAGCATTTT.